This section outlines one TCR beta chain sequence together with its context. This sample was taken from a study of post-analysis software for immune sequencing data. Carried by the TCR beta cDNA libraries were unique molecular identifiers. From the PCR reads, TCRdb called clonotypes with MiXCR, one entry per CDR3 protein. The table lists 350,000 to 450,000 distinct CDR3 sequences, more than 30% of them singletons. Sequencing used blood. This TCR was recovered from a girl between 2 and 10 years old with multiple sclerosis.

Here the CDR3 DNA reads TGTGCCAGCAGCTTAGAAGATTCGGGAGCTTTCTTT. Translation: CASSLEDSGAFF. V gene TRBV11-2 combines with J gene TRBJ1-1, with no clear D. This CDR3 has 12 residues. V dropped 0 bases and J dropped 10 bases, with 9 bases sitting between them. CDR1 is SGHAT and CDR2 is FQNNGV in the germline V gene.